This T cell receptor (beta chain) came from a study of Ad26.COV2.S vaccination and SARS-CoV-2 variants. V lost 5 bases and J 1 base, leaving 23 bases between the germline ends. The CDR3 sequence is 18 residues long. Germline V lookup: CDR1 LNHDA, CDR2 SQIVND (reference sequence). Assay used: immunoSEQ multiplex PCR; TCRdb lists only in-frame clones, some missing. The sample has around 94,000 clones; around 80% are singletons. This clone appeared a few times. Its specificity is not known. Study-level results: Spike-specific TCR breadth was greater in vaccine than placebo recipients. Breadth and depth estimates from TCRs may understate total T cell responses.

This clonotype was obtained from a human donor who had recovered from COVID-19. The specimen comprised peripheral blood, sampled after recovery from COVID-19. The rearrangement links TRBV19 to TRBJ1-1, with D perhaps TRBD1 (5 bases). CDR3 nucleotide sequence: TGTGCCAGTAGTTGGCAGGGCGGAATCGTCGAACGGAACACTGAAGCTTTCTTT. Protein sequence: CASSWQGGIVERNTEAFF.